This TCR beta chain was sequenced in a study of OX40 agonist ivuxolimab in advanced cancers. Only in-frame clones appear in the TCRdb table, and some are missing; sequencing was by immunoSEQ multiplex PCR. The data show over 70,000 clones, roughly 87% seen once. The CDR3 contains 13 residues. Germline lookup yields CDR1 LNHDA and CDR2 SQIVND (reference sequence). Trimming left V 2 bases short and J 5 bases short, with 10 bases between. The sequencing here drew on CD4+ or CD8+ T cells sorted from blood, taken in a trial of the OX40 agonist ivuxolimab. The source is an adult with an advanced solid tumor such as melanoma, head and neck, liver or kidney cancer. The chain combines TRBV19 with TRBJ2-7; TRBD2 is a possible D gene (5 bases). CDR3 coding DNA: TGTGCCAGTAGTATATATTCCGGGGACGAGCAGTACTTC. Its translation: CASSIYSGDEQYF.